What follows are 6 T cell receptor beta chains derived from one specimen sequenced in a study of T cell responses to AZD1222 COVID-19 vaccine. Data came from immunoSEQ multiplex PCR; TCRdb stores just in-frame clones and leaves some out. The table records 130,000 to 150,000 clones, around 86% of them present only once. The sequenced sample was peripheral blood, obtained on day 0 of MenACWY control vaccination. These receptors were taken from an adult in good health.

This sequence joins TRBV29-1 and TRBJ2-1; D remains unclear. The germline V gene has CDR1 SQVTM and CDR2 ANQGSEA. Trimming took 7 bases from V and 0 from J, leaving 13 bases between them. The CDR3 covers 14 residues. The DNA for the CDR3 is TGCAGCGGACGATTCCGAAGCTCCTACAATGAGCAGTTCTTC. Protein: CSGRFRSSYNEQFF.

This rearrangement joins TRBV5-8 to TRBJ2-1, with a possible D match to TRBD1 (5 bases). The CDR3 totals 13 residues. The germline V gene has CDR1 SGHTS and CDR2 YDEGEE. Trimming cost V 2 bases and J 7 bases, with 10 bases left between them. The CDR3 nucleotides are TGTGCCAGCAGCTTATCCAGGGAAAATGAGCAGTTCTTC. Encoded protein: CASSLSRENEQFF. The full variable domain, with the rest looked up from reference TRBV5-8 and TRBJ2-1, is EAGVTQSPTHLIKTRGQQATLRCSPISGHTSVYWYQQALGLGLQFLLWYDEGEERNRGNFPPRFSGRQFPNYSSELNVNALELEDSALYLCASSLSRENEQFFGPGTRLTVL.

The chain has TRBV15 and TRBJ2-1; 9 bases are a match to TRBD1. The CDR3 has 15 residues. Looked up from germline, CDR1 is LNHNV and CDR2 is YYDKDF (reference sequence). J gave up 7 bases and V 6 bases, and 10 bases lay outside the gene matches. The CDR3 sequence is CATSATGTGKNEQFF. Here the CDR3 DNA reads TGTGCCACCAGTGCGACCGGGACAGGGAAGAATGAGCAGTTCTTC.

The rearrangement uses TRBV2 and TRBJ1-6; D unresolved. Trimming shortened V by 6 bases and J by 3 bases, and 12 bases separated the two germline ends. Germline assignment: CDR1 SNHLY and CDR2 FYNNEI. The CDR3 loop spans 15 amino acids. CDR3 amino acids: CASSLSRNYNSPLHF. For the CDR3, the DNA is TGTGCCAGCAGCCTATCACGGAACTATAATTCACCCCTCCACTTT.

The genes are TRBV7-3 and TRBJ2-1; 9 bases map to TRBD2. CDR1 is SGHTA and CDR2 is FQGTGA in the germline V gene. Trimming took 1 base from V and 8 from J; bases not matched to a gene: 3. The length of the CDR3 is 14 residues. In DNA form, the CDR3 reads TGTGCCAGCAGCTTAAGCGGGGGGGCCGATGAGCAGTTCTTC. Encoded protein: CASSLSGGADEQFF.

This clone occurred once. This chain links TRBV5-6 with TRBJ1-4; perhaps TRBD1 as D (5 bases). V lost 1 base to trimming and J lost 4 bases, with 8 bases between them. The CDR3 loop spans 14 amino acids. Looked up from germline, CDR1 is SGHDT and CDR2 is YYEEEE. The CDR3 here is CASSLRGINEKLFF. The CDR3 nucleotides are TGTGCCAGCAGCTTGAGGGGCATTAATGAAAAACTGTTTTTT.